The rows below give T cell receptor beta chains drawn from one sample of a study of shared clonotypes between healthy human individuals. TCRdb's table, derived via immunoSEQ multiplex PCR, lists solely in-frame clones and lacks some. The sample shows roughly 890,000 clones, around 93% of them seen only once. Material: naive CD8+ T cells sorted from blood. These receptors originate from a man aged 30 to 45 in good health. Both conserved end residues are part of each CDR3.

TRBJ2-7,TRBV7-8,15,CASRTTGNPSYEQYF
TRBJ2-7,TRBV13,13,CASSLLSSYEQYF
TRBJ2-1,TRBV14,15,CASSQESPGGDEQFF
TRBJ2-2,TRBV10-3,19,CAISPTGTSGRTYTGELFF
TRBJ1-2,TRBV7-8,14,CASSDRGPAYGYTF
TRBJ2-7,TRBV11-2,15,CASSFGTGGNHEQYF
TRBJ2-5,TRBV1,18,CTSSRGGLAGVGQETQYF
TRBJ1-1,TRBV25-1,17,CASSEFGGVAMNTEAFF
TRBJ2-7,TRBV5-1,16,CASSANRGQRSYEQYF
TRBJ2-3,TRBV7-2,15,CASSLVAGYTDTQYF
TRBJ1-1,TRBV19,15,CASSPPGVRRDEAFF
TRBJ2-2,TRBV7-9,17,CASSSNKPTGNTGELFF
TRBJ2-7,TRBV27,13,CASRDIGSYEQYF
TRBJ2-7,TRBV23-1,17,CASSQTSGRWCSYEQYF
TRBJ1-2,TRBV6-5,15,CASSYSDGAGFDYTF
TRBJ1-5,TRBV15,15,CATSRARVSNQPQHF
TRBJ2-1,TRBV27,16,CASSFLSSGAHNEQFF
TRBJ2-1,TRBV9,17,CASSVGSGSASYNEQFF
TRBJ2-7,TRBV6-5,13,CASSSAGPYEQYF
TRBJ2-7,TRBV27,14,CASSFGAVAYEQYF
TRBJ1-5,TRBV19,13,CASSSQGDQPQHF
-,TRBV9,14,CASSVAGDDYEQYF
TRBJ1-3,TRBV28,15,CASSVWDSVGNTIYF
TRBJ2-7,TRBV5-8,13,CASSLGIFYEQYF
TRBJ2-5,TRBV7-9,9,CAFGETQYF
TRBJ2-3,TRBV10-1,17,CASSGTSDSEATDTQYF
TRBJ2-7,TRBV11-2,15,CASSSRVQGAYEQYF
TRBJ2-6,TRBV2,15,CASRPDSSGANVLTF
TRBJ2-1,TRBV27,16,CASSIIAGGPDNEQFF
TRBJ2-5,TRBV5-1,16,CASSFRDRGVGETQYF
TRBJ2-5,TRBV19,17,CASSIEWVPLGQETQYF
TRBJ2-7,TRBV7-9,15,CASSLEGRDSYEQYF
TRBJ2-2,TRBV7-9,17,CASSLGSREGNTGELFF
TRBJ1-2,TRBV27,13,CASSLNFNYGYTF
TRBJ2-3,TRBV7-6,17,CASSVGAGVWTTDTQYF
TRBJ2-5,TRBV10-2,17,CAIQRSGTSRDQETQYF
TRBJ2-6,TRBV27,17,CASSSPRTGSGANVLTF
TRBJ1-1,TRBV5-1,17,CASSLVQFGDPNTEAFF
TRBJ2-7,TRBV4-1,13,CASSQVTQYEQYF
TRBJ2-3,TRBV27,14,CASSLFQGIDTQYF
TRBJ2-2,TRBV29-1,13,CSVESGSSGELFF
TRBJ2-1,TRBV4-1,16,CASSSREGSLYNEQFF
TRBJ1-5,TRBV11-2,14,CASSFGQGDQPQHF
TRBJ2-2,TRBV27,13,CASSLWGPGELFF
TRBJ2-7,TRBV11-3,14,CASSLGRGTYEQYF
TRBJ2-7,TRBV15,14,CATSGGQGAYEQYF
TRBJ2-7,TRBV5-1,14,CASSLGQRSYEQYF
TRBJ2-1,TRBV2,15,CASTEVAGGRNEQFF
TRBJ2-1,TRBV2,17,CASTGRLAGSTYNEQFF
TRBJ2-3,TRBV29-1,13,CSVETGSGGTQYF
TRBJ1-1,TRBV5-8,13,CASSLAGGGEAFF
TRBJ2-7,TRBV4-2,11,CASSHGGEQYF
TRBJ2-3,TRBV2,16,CASSEGSGPYTDTQYF
TRBJ2-1,TRBV14,18,CASSHVPGQGSSYNEQFF
TRBJ1-1,TRBV6-1,12,CASSEGNTEAFF
TRBJ2-2,TRBV29-1,16,CSVVNSQGMNTGELFF
TRBJ2-2,TRBV11-2,18,CASSLEGQGFFVAGELFF
TRBJ2-5,TRBV29-1,16,CSVGLSASGSDETQYF
TRBJ2-1,TRBV11-3,15,CASTPSSRTYNEQFF
TRBJ2-6,TRBV28,16,CASSTWRKSGANVLTF